Shown below are 15 T cell receptor beta chains from a single sample sequenced in a study of shared clonotypes between healthy human individuals. Measured with immunoSEQ multiplex PCR; TCRdb has only the in-frame clones, and not every one. The sample contains around 610,000 clones, approximately 96% of which appear only once. Positive CCR7 selection of CD45RO-negative cells yielded the naive CD8 cells, and terminally differentiated effector memory CD45RA+ cells were excluded. Source material: naive CD8+ T cells sorted from blood. The source of these receptors is a woman between 25 and 40 years old in good health.

The rearrangement joins TRBV9 to TRBJ2-3; D tentatively fits TRBD1 or TRBD2 (9 bases each). V was cut by 7 bases and J by 6 bases, with 21 bases left in between. In germline, CDR1 is SGDLS, CDR2 YYNGEE. The length of the CDR3 is 15 residues. The CDR3: CASGTGTSNLDTQYF. The CDR3 bases are TGTGCCAGCGGGACAGGGACTAGCAATCTCGATACGCAGTATTTT.

V gene TRBV6-1 combines with J gene TRBJ2-7; 7 bases map to TRBD2. This CDR3 comprises 16 residues. V trimming: 1 base; J trimming: 7 bases; junction bases outside the gene matches: 13. Germline CDR1 and CDR2: MNHNS and SASEGT. Written as DNA, the CDR3 is TGTGCCAGCAGTGAAGGGGGCCTAGCGGTCCTACGGGAGCAGTACTTC. It specifies CASSEGGLAVLREQYF.

V is TRBV7-9 and J is TRBJ2-1, with a tentative D call TRBD1 (6 bases). This CDR3 is built from 11 residues. Per germline, CDR1 SEHNR and CDR2 FQNEAQ (reference sequence). Trimming left V 5 bases short and J 9 bases short, with 8 bases between. CDR3 in amino acids: CASSETGEQFF. DNA for the CDR3: TGTGCCAGCAGCGAGACAGGTGAGCAGTTCTTC.

The genes are TRBV29-1 and TRBJ2-1, with D perhaps TRBD2 (6 bases). The germline V gene encodes CDR1 SQVTM and CDR2 ANQGSEA. There are 14 residues in the CDR3. The V gene lost 7 bases and the J gene lost 0 bases, with 13 bases spanning the gap. The CDR3 DNA reads as TGCAGCGATAGCGGTTCCAGCTCCTACAATGAGCAGTTCTTC. Amino acid sequence: CSDSGSSSYNEQFF.

The CDR3 spells CASSSDRTGELFF. As DNA, the CDR3 is TGTGCCAGCAGCTCAGATCGAACCGGGGAGCTGTTTTTT. This chain links TRBV7-9 with TRBJ2-2; no definite D call. CDR1 is SEHNR and CDR2 is FQNEAQ in the germline V gene (reference sequence). The CDR3 is 13 amino acids. Trimming left V 4 bases short and J 5 bases short, with 8 bases between.

This rearrangement joins TRBV28 to TRBJ2-1, with D possibly being TRBD2 (5 bases). V was shortened by 2 bases and J by 9 bases, with 11 bases between the two germline ends. The CDR3 is 13 residues long. Germline V lookup: CDR1 MDHEN, CDR2 SYDVKM. CDR3 in amino acids: CASSLTRPSEQFF. As DNA, the CDR3 is TGTGCCAGCAGTTTAACTAGGCCGTCTGAGCAGTTCTTC.

This chain joins TRBV5-6 and TRBJ2-2; D may be TRBD1 (5 bases). Looked up from germline, CDR1 is SGHDT and CDR2 is YYEEEE. The V end was cut by 5 bases, the J end by 7 bases, with 9 bases between. The CDR3 extends over 12 amino acids. The CDR3 loop is CASSQGHGELFF. In nucleotides, the CDR3 is TGTGCCAGCAGTCAGGGCCACGGGGAGCTGTTTTTT. The whole variable domain, filled in from reference TRBV5-6 and TRBJ2-2, reads DAGVTQSPTHLIKTRGQQVTLRCSPKSGHDTVSWYQQALGQGPQFIFQYYEEEERQRGNFPDRFSGHQFPNYSSELNVNALLLGDSALYLCASSQGHGELFFGEGSRLTVL.

The V call is TRBV9, the J call TRBJ2-5; D gene ambiguous. V was clipped by 3 bases and J by 0 bases, with 18 bases between them. This CDR3 is 17 amino acids long. CDR1 SGDLS and CDR2 YYNGEE come from the germline V gene. The DNA for the CDR3 is TGTGCCAGCAGCGGGGTTCGTAGGCGCTTAAACCAAGAGACCCAGTACTTC. Amino acids: CASSGVRRRLNQETQYF.

The chain combines TRBV11-2 with TRBJ1-4; D remains unclear. Looked up from germline, CDR1 is SGHAT and CDR2 is FQNNGV. The CDR3 covers 14 residues. The V and J ends lost 3 bases and 0 bases respectively, with 5 bases between them. The CDR3 region has the DNA TGTGCCAGCAGCTTTGGAACAACTAATGAAAAACTGTTTTTT. Translation: CASSFGTTNEKLFF.

The chain couples TRBV5-6 to TRBJ2-7; TRBD1 matches at 9 bases. With V trimmed by 4 bases and J by 0 bases, 5 bases remained unmatched. The CDR3 has 15 amino acids. Looked up from germline, CDR1 is SGHDT and CDR2 is YYEEEE. In DNA, the CDR3 is TGTGCCAGCAGCGCCGGGACAGGGCGCTCCTACGAGCAGTACTTC. This sequence encodes CASSAGTGRSYEQYF.

The rearrangement links TRBV28 to TRBJ2-7, with a weak D call TRBD1 (6 bases). The germline V gene encodes CDR1 MDHEN and CDR2 SYDVKM. Trimming stripped 5 bases from V and 0 bases from J, with 11 bases between. The CDR3 consists of 14 residues. The CDR3 reads CASSLRDNSYEQYF. The CDR3 DNA reads as TGTGCCAGCAGTCTCCGGGACAACTCCTACGAGCAGTACTTC.

The gene calls are TRBV28 and TRBJ2-3, with 7 bases matching TRBD2. Germline V gene sequence: CDR1 MDHEN, CDR2 SYDVKM. The CDR3 loop spans 18 amino acids. Unmatched junction bases numbered 14, after V lost 5 bases and J lost 0 bases. The CDR3 nucleotides are TGTGCCAGCAGTGACGTCCTCCTAGCGGAAGTTAGCACAGATACGCAGTATTTT. Encoded protein: CASSDVLLAEVSTDTQYF.

This chain joins TRBV7-3 and TRBJ2-3; possibly TRBD2 for D (6 bases). Germline CDR1 reads SGHTA; CDR2 reads FQGTGA. The CDR3 totals 17 residues. Trimming pared 5 bases from V and 2 bases from J, leaving 20 bases between. The CDR3 DNA sequence: TGTGCCAGCAGCCTAGGCTTAGGGGAGGCGCCCACAGATACGCAGTATTTT. Translated: CASSLGLGEAPTDTQYF.

The V and J genes are TRBV27 and TRBJ1-5, with D maybe TRBD1 (6 bases). The CDR3 has 15 amino acids. Looked up from germline, CDR1 is MNHEY and CDR2 is SMNVEV (reference sequence). Trimming cost V 1 base and J 4 bases, with 11 bases left between them. CDR3 coding DNA: TGTGCCAGCAGTTTATACAGGGCAAGTAATCAGCCCCAGCATTTT. Its protein product is CASSLYRASNQPQHF.

The chain recombines TRBV19 with TRBJ1-1, with D tentatively TRBD1 (5 bases). This CDR3 region has 13 residues. The germline V gene encodes CDR1 LNHDA and CDR2 SQIVND (reference sequence). V was trimmed by 7 bases and J by 3 bases, leaving 12 bases between them. CDR3 region: CASTRVGDTEAFF. The CDR3 region has the DNA TGTGCCAGTACCCGGGTGGGGGACACTGAAGCTTTCTTT.